Listed here are 9 T cell receptor beta chains from one sample, sequenced in a study of low-dose radiotherapy and immunotherapy resistance in tumors. Indicated time point: after trial treatment. The treatment: LDRT plus nivolumab, ipilimumab, low-dose cyclophosphamide and aspirin (RACIN trial). With a V-primer adapter and a constant-region primer, TCRs were amplified for 20 PCR cycles. MiXCR, run by TCRdb on the reads, gives a single entry per CDR3 protein. The sample lists some 52,000 distinct CDR3 sequences, approximately 31% occurring once. Sequencing was performed on PBMCs, taken after low-dose radiotherapy plus immunotherapy. These receptors all come from a male donor with rectosigmoid adenocarcinoma.

This chain uses TRBV28 with TRBJ2-3; TRBD1 aligns across 10 bases. There are 14 residues in the CDR3. After removal of 6 bases from V and 3 bases from J, the junction contained 3 bases not matched to a gene. Germline CDR1 reads MDHEN; CDR2 reads SYDVKM. CDR3 sequence: CASRSDRGTDTQYF. CDR3 nucleotide sequence: TGTGCCAGCAGGTCGGACAGGGGGACAGATACGCAGTATTTT. Full variable domain (remainder filled in from reference TRBV28 and TRBJ2-3): DVKVTQSSRYLVKRTGEKVFLECVQDMDHENMFWYRQDPGLGLRLIYFSYDVKMKEKGDIPEGYSVSREKKERFSLILESASTNQTSMYLCASRSDRGTDTQYFGPGTRLTVL.

The V and J genes are TRBV28 and TRBJ2-3, with D perhaps matching TRBD2 (6 bases). This CDR3 has 14 amino acids. V lost 10 bases to trimming and J lost 4 bases, with 18 bases between them. CDR1 and CDR2 (germline): MDHEN, SYDVKM. The CDR3 DNA sequence: TGTGCCACCCAGAGGGGAGGAAGCGCAGATACGCAGTATTTT. This gives the protein CATQRGGSADTQYF.

The chain has TRBV6-1 and TRBJ2-3, with D possibly TRBD2 on 5 matching bases. V was shortened by 6 bases and J by 1 base, with 17 bases between the two germline ends. Germline loops: CDR1 MNHNS, CDR2 SASEGT. CDR3 length: 16 residues. CDR3 region: CASSPPPGWGTDTQYF. As DNA, the CDR3 is TGTGCCAGCAGCCCTCCCCCGGGGTGGGGCACAGATACGCAGTATTTT.

The rearrangement joins TRBV10-2 to TRBJ2-3, with TRBD2 identical over 8 bases. The V segment lost 4 bases and the J segment 6 bases; nucleotides outside the gene matches: 9. From germline, CDR1 is WSHSY and CDR2 SAAADI. The CDR3 runs to 15 residues. CDR3 region: CASSAGRGVPDTQYF. CDR3 nucleotides: TGCGCCAGCAGTGCCGGGCGGGGGGTTCCGGATACGCAGTATTTT.

The CDR3 here is CASSRGGGGPNEQFF. In DNA form, the CDR3 reads TGCGCCAGCAGCCGGGGGGGCGGGGGGCCCAATGAGCAGTTCTTC. This chain joins TRBV4-1 and TRBJ2-1; 8 bases are a match to TRBD2. The CDR3 runs 15 residues. Trimming cost V 4 bases and J 6 bases; bases outside gene matches: 8. CDR1 and CDR2 from the germline V gene are MGHRA and YSYEKL.

The J gene is TRBJ2-3, the V gene TRBV3-1; TRBD2 aligns across 7 bases. CDR1 and CDR2 from the germline V gene are LGHDT and YNNKEL (reference sequence). V gave up 5 bases and J gave up 4 bases; unmatched junction bases: 12. This CDR3 contains 16 residues. The CDR3 spells CASSSRRGLSADTQYF. In DNA form, the CDR3 reads TGTGCCAGCAGCAGTCGTAGGGGACTATCGGCAGATACGCAGTATTTT.

To note about this clonotype: Given a far larger clone just one base away, this is likely a sequencing read error. The chain joins TRBV6-1 to TRBJ2-3, with D unresolved. The germline V gene has CDR1 MNHNS and CDR2 SASEGT. The CDR3 contains 14 residues. The CDR3 is CTISDFSAADTQYF. CDR3 in DNA: TGTACCATCAGTGATTTCAGCGCTGCAGATACGCAGTATTTT.

This clonotype was found many times. This sequence joins TRBV9 and TRBJ2-6; 8 bases align to TRBD1. V shed 2 bases and J 2 bases; nucleotides not matched to a gene: 6. The V gene's germline CDR1 is SGDLS and CDR2 YYNGEE. The CDR3 extends over 17 amino acids. Here the CDR3 DNA reads TGTGCCAGCAGCGTTGGACAGGGCCTTACTGGGGCCAACGTCCTGACTTTC. It codes for CASSVGQGLTGANVLTF. The full variable domain, in which reference TRBV9 and TRBJ2-6 provide the parts outside the CDR3, is DSGVTQTPKHLITATGQRVTLRCSPRSGDLSVYWYQQSLDQGLQFLIQYYNGEERAKGNILERFSAQQFPDLHSELNLSSLELGDSALYFCASSVGQGLTGANVLTFGAGSRLTVL.

This clonotype was counted at least ten times. V is TRBV24-1 and J is TRBJ2-5; D may be TRBD1 (6 bases). This CDR3 comprises 14 residues. V was trimmed by 2 bases and J by 4 bases, leaving 10 bases between them. CDR1 is KGHDR and CDR2 is SFDVKD in the germline V gene. The CDR3 nucleotides are TGTGCCACCAGTGATTCCGGCAGGGGAGAGACCCAGTACTTC. It translates to CATSDSGRGETQYF.